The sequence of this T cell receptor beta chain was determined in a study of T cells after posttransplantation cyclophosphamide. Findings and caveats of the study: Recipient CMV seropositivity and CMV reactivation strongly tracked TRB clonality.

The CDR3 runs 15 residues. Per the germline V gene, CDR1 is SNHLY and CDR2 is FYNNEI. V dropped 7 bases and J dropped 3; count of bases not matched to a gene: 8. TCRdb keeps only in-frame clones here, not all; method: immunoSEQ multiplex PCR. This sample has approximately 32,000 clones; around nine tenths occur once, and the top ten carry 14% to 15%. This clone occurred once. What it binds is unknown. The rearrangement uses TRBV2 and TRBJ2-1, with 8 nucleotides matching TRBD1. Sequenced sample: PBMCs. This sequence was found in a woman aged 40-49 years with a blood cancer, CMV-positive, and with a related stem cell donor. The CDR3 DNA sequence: TGTGCCAGCACAGGGGGGACAGGCGTCTACAATGAGCAGTTCTTC. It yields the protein CASTGGTGVYNEQFF.